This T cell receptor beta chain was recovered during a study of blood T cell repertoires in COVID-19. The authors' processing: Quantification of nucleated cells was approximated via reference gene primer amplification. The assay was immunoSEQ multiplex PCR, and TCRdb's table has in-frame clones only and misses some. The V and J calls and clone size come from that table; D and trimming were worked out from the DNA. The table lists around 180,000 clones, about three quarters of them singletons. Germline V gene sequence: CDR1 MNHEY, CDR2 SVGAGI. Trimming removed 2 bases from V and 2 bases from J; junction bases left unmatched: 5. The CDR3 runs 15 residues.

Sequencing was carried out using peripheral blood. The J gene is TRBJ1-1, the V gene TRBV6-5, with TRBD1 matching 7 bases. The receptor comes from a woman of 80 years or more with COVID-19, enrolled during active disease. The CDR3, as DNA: TGTGCCAGCAGTTACGGGTACAGGGGAAACACTGAAGCTTTCTTT. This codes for CASSYGYRGNTEAFF.